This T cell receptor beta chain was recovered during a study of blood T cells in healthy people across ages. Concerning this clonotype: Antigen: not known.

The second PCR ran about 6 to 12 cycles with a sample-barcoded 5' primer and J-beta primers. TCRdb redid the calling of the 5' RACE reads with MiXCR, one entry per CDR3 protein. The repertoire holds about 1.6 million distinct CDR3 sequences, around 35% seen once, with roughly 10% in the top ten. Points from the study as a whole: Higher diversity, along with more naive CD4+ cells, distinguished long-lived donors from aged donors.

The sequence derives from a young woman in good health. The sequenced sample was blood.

The CDR3: CASTAMGAGELFF. CDR3 DNA sequence: TGTGCCAGCACCGCGATGGGGGCCGGGGAGCTGTTTTTT. V gene TRBV6-1 combines with J gene TRBJ2-2; D tentatively reads TRBD1 or TRBD2 (5 bases each). The germline V and J ends were trimmed by 7 bases and 6 bases, with 12 bases remaining between them. The CDR3 covers 13 residues. Germline CDR1 MNHNS, CDR2 SASEGT.